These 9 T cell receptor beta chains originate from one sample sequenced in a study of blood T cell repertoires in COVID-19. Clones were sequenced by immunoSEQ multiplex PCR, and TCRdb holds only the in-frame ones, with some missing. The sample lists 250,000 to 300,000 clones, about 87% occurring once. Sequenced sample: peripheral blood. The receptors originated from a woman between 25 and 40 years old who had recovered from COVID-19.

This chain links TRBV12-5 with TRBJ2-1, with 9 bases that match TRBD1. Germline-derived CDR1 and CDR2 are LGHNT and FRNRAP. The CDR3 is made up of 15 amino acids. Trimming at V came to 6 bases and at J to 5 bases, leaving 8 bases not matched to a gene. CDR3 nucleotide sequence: TGTGCTAGTGGCCTCGCGGGACAGGGCCACAATGAGCAGTTCTTC. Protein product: CASGLAGQGHNEQFF.

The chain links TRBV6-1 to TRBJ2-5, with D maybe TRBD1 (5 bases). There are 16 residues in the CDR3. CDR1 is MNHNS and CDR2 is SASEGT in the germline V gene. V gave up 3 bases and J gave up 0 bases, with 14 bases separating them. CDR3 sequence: CASSDWGLGHQETQYF. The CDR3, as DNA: TGTGCCAGCAGTGACTGGGGCCTTGGGCACCAAGAGACCCAGTACTTC.

The CDR3 protein is CASSPTGTSRRTYEQYF. In nucleotides, the CDR3 is TGTGCCAGCAGCCCAACCGGGACTAGCAGGAGGACCTACGAGCAGTACTTC. The chain is built from TRBV11-2 and TRBJ2-7; 9 bases align to TRBD2. The ends lost 5 bases at V and 2 bases at J; junction bases unmatched: 13. Germline loops: CDR1 SGHAT, CDR2 FQNNGV. This CDR3 has 17 residues. The complete variable domain, with remaining parts taken from reference TRBV11-2 and TRBJ2-7, reads EAGVAQSPRYKIIEKRQSVAFWCNPISGHATLYWYQQILGQGPKLLIQFQNNGVVDDSQLPKDRFSAERLKGVDSTLKIQPAKLEDSAVYLCASSPTGTSRRTYEQYFGPGTRLTVT.

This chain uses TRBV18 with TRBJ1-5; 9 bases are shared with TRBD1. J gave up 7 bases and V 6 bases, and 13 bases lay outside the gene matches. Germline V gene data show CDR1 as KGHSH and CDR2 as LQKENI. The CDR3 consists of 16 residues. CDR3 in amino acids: CASSQRQGGREQPQHF. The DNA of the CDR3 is TGTGCCAGCTCCCAAAGACAGGGGGGGAGAGAGCAGCCCCAGCATTTT. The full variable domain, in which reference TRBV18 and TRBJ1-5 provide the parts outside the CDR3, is NAGVMQNPRHLVRRRGQEARLRCSPMKGHSHVYWYRQLPEEGLKFMVYLQKENIIDESGMPKERFSAEFPKEGPSILRIQQVVRGDSAAYFCASSQRQGGREQPQHFGDGTRLSIL.

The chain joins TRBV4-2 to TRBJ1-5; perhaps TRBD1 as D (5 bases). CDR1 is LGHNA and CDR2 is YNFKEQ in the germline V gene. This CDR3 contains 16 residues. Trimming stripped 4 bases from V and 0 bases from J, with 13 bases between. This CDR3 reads CASSLGRGNSNQPQHF. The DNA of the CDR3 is TGTGCCAGCAGCCTAGGAAGGGGAAATAGCAATCAGCCCCAGCATTTT.

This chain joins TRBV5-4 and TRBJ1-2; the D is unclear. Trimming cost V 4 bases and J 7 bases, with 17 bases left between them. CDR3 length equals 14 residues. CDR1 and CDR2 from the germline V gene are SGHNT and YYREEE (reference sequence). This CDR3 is CASSPLLREGGYTF. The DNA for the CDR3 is TGTGCCAGCAGCCCCCTCTTAAGGGAGGGTGGCTACACCTTC.

The CDR3 nucleotides read TGTGCCAGCAGTTACTCGATAAGCGGGGCCTACAATGAGCAGTTCTTC. Amino acid sequence: CASSYSISGAYNEQFF. The chain carries TRBV6-2 or TRBV6-3 and TRBJ2-1, with 7 bases that match TRBD2. CDR1 and CDR2 (germline): MNHEY, SVGEGT. This CDR3 is built from 16 residues. V lost 0 bases to trimming and J lost 2 bases; unmatched junction nucleotides: 4.

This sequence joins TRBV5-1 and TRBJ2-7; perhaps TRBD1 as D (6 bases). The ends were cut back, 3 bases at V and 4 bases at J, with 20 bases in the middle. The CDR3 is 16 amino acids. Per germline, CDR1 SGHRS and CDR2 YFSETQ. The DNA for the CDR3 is TGCGCCAGCAGCTACATACAGGGTTCTCTTACTTACGAGCAGTACTTC. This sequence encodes CASSYIQGSLTYEQYF.

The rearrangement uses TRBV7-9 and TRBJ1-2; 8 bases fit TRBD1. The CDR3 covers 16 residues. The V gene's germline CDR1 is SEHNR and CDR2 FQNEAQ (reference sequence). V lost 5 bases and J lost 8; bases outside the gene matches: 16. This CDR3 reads CASSQSGWTGLSGYTF. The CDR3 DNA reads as TGTGCCAGCAGCCAATCGGGCTGGACAGGGCTCTCCGGCTACACCTTC.